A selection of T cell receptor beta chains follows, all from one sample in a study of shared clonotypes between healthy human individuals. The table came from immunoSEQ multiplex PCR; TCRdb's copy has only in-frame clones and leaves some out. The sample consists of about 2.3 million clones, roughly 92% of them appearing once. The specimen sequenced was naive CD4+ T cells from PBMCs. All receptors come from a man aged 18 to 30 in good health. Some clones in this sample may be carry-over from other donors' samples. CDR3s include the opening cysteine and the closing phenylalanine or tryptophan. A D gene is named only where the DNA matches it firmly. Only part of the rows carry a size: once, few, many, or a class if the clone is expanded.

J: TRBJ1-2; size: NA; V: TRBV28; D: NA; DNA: TGTGCCAGCAGCTCCCAAGGCGGGGCGCAGCCCTATGGCTACACCTTC; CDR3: CASSSQGGAQPYGYTF
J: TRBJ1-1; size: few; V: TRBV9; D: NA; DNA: TGTGCCAGCAGCGTAGAACCCGCCATGAACACTGAAGCTTTCTTT; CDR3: CASSVEPAMNTEAFF
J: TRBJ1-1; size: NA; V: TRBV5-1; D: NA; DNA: TGCGCCAGCAGCGTTGACCCCGGGGGGAACACTGAAGCTTTCTTT; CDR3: CASSVDPGGNTEAFF
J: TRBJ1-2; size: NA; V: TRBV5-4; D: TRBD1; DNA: TGTGCCAGCAGCTTGGGGGGACAGGGGGCTTTCGGCTACACCTTC; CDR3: CASSLGGQGAFGYTF
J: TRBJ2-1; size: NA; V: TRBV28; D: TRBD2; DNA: TGTGCCAGCAGTCCCTCCCTCGGTAGCGGGAGGCCCAATGAGCAGTTCTTC; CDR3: CASSPSLGSGRPNEQFF
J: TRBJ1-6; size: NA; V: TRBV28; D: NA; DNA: TGTGCCAGCCACGGCTCCTATAATTCACCCCTCCACTTT; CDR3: CASHGSYNSPLHF
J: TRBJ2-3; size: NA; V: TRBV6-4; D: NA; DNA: TGTGCCAGCAGTTCTGCCCTAGCTGCAGATACGCAGTATTTT; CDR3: CASSSALAADTQYF
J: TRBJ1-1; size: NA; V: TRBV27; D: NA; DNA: TGTGCCAGCAGTCAGGGGCGGGGGATGAACACTGAAGCTTTCTTT; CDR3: CASSQGRGMNTEAFF
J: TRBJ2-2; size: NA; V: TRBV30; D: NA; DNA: TGTGCCTGGAGTGCACCGAACACCGGGGAGCTGTTTTTT; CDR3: CAWSAPNTGELFF
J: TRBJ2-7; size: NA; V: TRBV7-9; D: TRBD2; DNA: TGTGCCAGCAGCTCCCCAAGCGGGGGAGGCTTCTACGAGCAGTACTTC; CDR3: CASSSPSGGGFYEQYF
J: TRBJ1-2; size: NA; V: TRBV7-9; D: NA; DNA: TGTGCCAGCAGCGAAGCTAACTATGGCTACACCTTC; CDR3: CASSEANYGYTF
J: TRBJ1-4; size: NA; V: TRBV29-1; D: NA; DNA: TGCAGCGTTGTGGTTGGGGGTAATGAAAAACTGTTTTTT; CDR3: CSVVVGGNEKLFF